This TCR beta chain was captured by sequencing in a study of shared clonotypes between healthy human individuals. Produced via immunoSEQ multiplex PCR; TCRdb's table is partial and in-frame only. This repertoire shows hundreds of thousands of clones, around 73% found once; its top ten account for around 1.8%. CDR1 SGHNT and CDR2 YYREEE come from the germline V gene (reference sequence). V was pared by 2 bases and J by 0 bases, with 11 bases between. This CDR3 is 15 amino acids long. The receptor comes from a woman aged 25 to 45 in good health. This rearrangement joins TRBV5-4 to TRBJ1-2; no reliable D call. The material sequenced was memory CD4+ T cells sorted from blood. Specified subset: CD45RA-negative fraction. The CDR3 protein is CASSLSFTTNYGYTF. The DNA of the CDR3 is TGTGCCAGCAGCTTATCGTTTACAACTAACTATGGCTACACCTTC.